What follows is one TCR beta chain and its context. This record comes from a study of blood T cell repertoires in COVID-19. The CDR3 sequence is 15 residues long. CDR1 SGHNT and CDR2 YYREEE come from the germline V gene (reference sequence). The V segment lost 2 bases and the J segment 5 bases; nucleotides outside the gene matches: 9. Under the authors' procedure: Counts of nucleated cells, estimated from reference gene primer amplification, were obtained. Libraries were prepared by immunoSEQ multiplex PCR; TCRdb keeps only in-frame clonotypes and omits some of them. V, J and clone size were drawn from that table, and D and trimming were deduced from the DNA. Here the sample spans 150,000 to 200,000 clones, approximately 73% being singletons.

The source is a woman aged 45 to 65 with acute COVID-19. Sequenced input: PBMCs or T cells enriched from blood (not recorded which). J is TRBJ1-2 and V is TRBV5-4; TRBD1 matches at 7 bases. The CDR3 nucleotides are TGTGCCAGCAGCTTAGGGGACAGCCAGCTATATGGCTACACCTTC. This translates into CASSLGDSQLYGYTF.